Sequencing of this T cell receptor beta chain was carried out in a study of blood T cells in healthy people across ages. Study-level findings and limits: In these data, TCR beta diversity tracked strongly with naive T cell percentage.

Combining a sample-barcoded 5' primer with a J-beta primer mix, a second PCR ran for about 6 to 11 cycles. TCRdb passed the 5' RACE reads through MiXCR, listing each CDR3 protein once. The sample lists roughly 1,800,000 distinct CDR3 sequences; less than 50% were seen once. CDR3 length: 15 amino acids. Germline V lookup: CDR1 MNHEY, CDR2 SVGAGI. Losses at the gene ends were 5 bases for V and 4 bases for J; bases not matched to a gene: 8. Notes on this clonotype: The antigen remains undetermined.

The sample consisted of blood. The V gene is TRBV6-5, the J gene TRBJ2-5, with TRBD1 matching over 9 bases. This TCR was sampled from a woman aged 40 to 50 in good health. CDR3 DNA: TGTGCCAGCAGTCCATACCGGGACAGGGCAGAGACCCAGTACTTC. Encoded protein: CASSPYRDRAETQYF.